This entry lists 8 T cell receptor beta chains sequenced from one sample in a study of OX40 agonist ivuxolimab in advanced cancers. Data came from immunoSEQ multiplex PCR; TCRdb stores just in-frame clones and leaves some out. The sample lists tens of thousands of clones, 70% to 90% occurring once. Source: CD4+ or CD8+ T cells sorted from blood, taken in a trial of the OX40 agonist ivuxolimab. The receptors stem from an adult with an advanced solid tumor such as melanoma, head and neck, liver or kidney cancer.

CDR3 nucleotide sequence: TGTGCCAGCAGGCTCCTGCGTGGTGGGGATCAGCCCCAGCATTTT. This gives the protein CASRLLRGGDQPQHF. The chain uses TRBV2 and TRBJ1-5; D is unresolved. Per germline, CDR1 SNHLY and CDR2 FYNNEI. Trimming removed 6 bases from V and 5 bases from J, with 17 bases in between. The CDR3 runs to 15 residues.

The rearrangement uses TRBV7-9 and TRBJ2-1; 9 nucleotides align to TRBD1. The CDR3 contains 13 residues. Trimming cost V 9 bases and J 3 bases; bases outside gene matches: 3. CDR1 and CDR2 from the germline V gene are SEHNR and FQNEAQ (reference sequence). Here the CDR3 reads CARGGQGYNEQFF. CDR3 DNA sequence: TGTGCCAGGGGGGGACAGGGCTACAATGAGCAGTTCTTC.

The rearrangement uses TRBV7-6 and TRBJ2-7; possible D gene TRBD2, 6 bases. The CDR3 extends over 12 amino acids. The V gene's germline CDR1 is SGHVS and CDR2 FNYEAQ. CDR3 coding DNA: TGTGTCTGGGGGGAAGGAAACTACGAGCAGTACTTC. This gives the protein CVWGEGNYEQYF.

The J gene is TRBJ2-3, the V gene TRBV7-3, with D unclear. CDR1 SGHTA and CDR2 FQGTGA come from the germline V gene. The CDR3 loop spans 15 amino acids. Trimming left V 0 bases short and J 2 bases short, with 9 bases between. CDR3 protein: CASSLTRSITDTQYF. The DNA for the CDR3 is TGTGCCAGCAGCTTAACACGATCGATCACAGATACGCAGTATTTT.

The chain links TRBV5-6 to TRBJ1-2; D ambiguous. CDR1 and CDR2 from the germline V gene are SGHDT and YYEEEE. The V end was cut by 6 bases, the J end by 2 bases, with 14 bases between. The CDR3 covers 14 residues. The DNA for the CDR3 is TGTGCCAGCACCCCAGGACGGGAAAACTATGGCTACACCTTC. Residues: CASTPGRENYGYTF.

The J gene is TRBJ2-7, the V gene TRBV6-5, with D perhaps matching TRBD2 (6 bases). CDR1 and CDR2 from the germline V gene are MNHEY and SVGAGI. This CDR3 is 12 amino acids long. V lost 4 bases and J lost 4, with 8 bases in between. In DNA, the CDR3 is TGTGCCAGCAGTTGGGACTCTTACGAGCAGTACTTC. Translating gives CASSWDSYEQYF.

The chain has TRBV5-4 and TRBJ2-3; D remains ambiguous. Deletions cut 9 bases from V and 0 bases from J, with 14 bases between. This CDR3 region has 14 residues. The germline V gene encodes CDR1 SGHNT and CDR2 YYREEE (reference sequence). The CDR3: CATADPSSTDTQYF. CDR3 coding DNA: TGTGCCACCGCTGACCCCTCAAGCACAGATACGCAGTATTTT.

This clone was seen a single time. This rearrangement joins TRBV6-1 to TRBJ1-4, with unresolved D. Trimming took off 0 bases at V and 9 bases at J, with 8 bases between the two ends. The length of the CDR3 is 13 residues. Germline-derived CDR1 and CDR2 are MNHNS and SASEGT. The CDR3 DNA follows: TGTGCCAGCAGTGAAGCGCGGGATCAAAAACTGTTTTTT. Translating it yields CASSEARDQKLFF.